This is a list of T cell receptor beta chains from one sample in a study of blood T cell repertoires in COVID-19. The table came from immunoSEQ multiplex PCR; TCRdb's copy has only in-frame clones and leaves some out. The sample records 300,000 to 450,000 clones, roughly 80% being singletons. The specimen was peripheral blood. The receptor set was obtained from a human donor with acute or convalescent COVID-19. The donor label of this sample is uncertain. Both conserved end residues are part of each CDR3. A D gene is named only where the DNA matches it firmly. Not every row has a clone size; where given, it reads once, few, many or a size class.

clone_size	v_call	d_call	j_call	cdr3_aa	cdr3_nt
NA	TRBV7-8	NA	TRBJ1-5	CASSLALGGGQPQHF	TGTGCCAGCAGCTTAGCTTTAGGGGGGGGGCAGCCCCAGCATTTT
NA	TRBV29-1	NA	TRBJ1-2	CSVGSGRGLGNYGYTF	TGCAGCGTTGGATCTGGTAGGGGGTTAGGTAACTATGGCTACACCTTC
NA	TRBV6-5	TRBD2	TRBJ2-1	CASRTGTSGYNEQFF	TGTGCCAGCAGAACCGGGACTAGCGGTTACAATGAGCAGTTCTTC
NA	TRBV28	TRBD1	TRBJ1-1	CASSLGTGLIRSHGNTEAFF	TGTGCCAGCAGCCTGGGGACAGGTCTTATCAGGTCCCATGGTAATACTGAAGCTTTCTTT
NA	TRBV6-2/TRBV6-3	NA	TRBJ2-7	CASSYSGPGGYEQYF	TGTGCCAGCAGTTACTCGGGCCCCGGAGGCTACGAGCAGTACTTC
few	TRBV5-1	NA	TRBJ1-4	CASSFVTGASNEKLFF	TGCGCCAGCAGCTTCGTTACAGGTGCTTCTAATGAAAAACTGTTTTTT
once	TRBV7-2	NA	TRBJ1-1	CASSLTEITEAFF	TGTGCCAGCAGCCTAACAGAGATCACTGAAGCTTTCTTT
NA	TRBV5-8	TRBD1	TRBJ1-5	CASSAGQGLSNQPQHF	TGTGCCAGCAGCGCGGGACAGGGATTGAGCAATCAGCCCCAGCATTTT
NA	TRBV9	NA	TRBJ2-3	CASSGDGLRDTQYF	TGTGCCAGCAGCGGCGACGGGTTAAGGGATACGCAGTATTTT
NA	TRBV2	TRBD2	TRBJ2-7	CASGTSVREQYF	TGTGCCAGCGGGACTAGCGTAAGGGAGCAGTACTTC
NA	TRBV21-1	NA	TRBJ1-6	CASSKLEAFGVILNSPLHF	TGTGCCAGCAGCAAACTGGAGGCATTTGGGGTCATCCTTAATTCACCCCTCCACTTT
NA	TRBV19	TRBD1	TRBJ1-1	CASRTGVNTEAFF	TGTGCCAGTAGGACAGGGGTGAACACTGAAGCTTTCTTT
NA	TRBV5-6	NA	TRBJ1-4	CASSLVGQTNEKLFF	TGTGCCAGCAGCTTGGTAGGACAAACTAATGAAAAACTGTTTTTT
NA	TRBV2	TRBD1	TRBJ1-1	CASSDQTGGANTEAFF	TGTGCCAGCAGTGACCAGACAGGGGGGGCGAACACTGAAGCTTTCTTT
NA	TRBV5-1	NA	TRBJ2-5	CASSLPAGAKTQYF	TGCGCCAGCAGCTTGCCGGCAGGGGCTAAGACCCAGTACTTC
NA	TRBV5-1	NA	TRBJ1-5	CASRQGNQPQHF	TGCGCCAGCAGACAGGGCAATCAGCCCCAGCATTTT
once	TRBV12-3/TRBV12-4	NA	TRBJ1-4	CASYDRWNEKLFF	TGTGCCAGCTACGACAGATGGAATGAAAAACTGTTTTTT
NA	TRBV28	NA	TRBJ1-1	CATILRGPYTEAFF	TGTGCCACCATCTTGCGGGGGCCATACACTGAAGCTTTCTTT
once	TRBV7-2	NA	TRBJ1-1	CASRGRGSGEAFF	TGTGCCAGCAGGGGGCGAGGTTCGGGTGAAGCTTTCTTT
NA	TRBV5-6	NA	TRBJ1-2	CASSLQGYGYTF	TGTGCCAGCAGCTTGCAGGGCTATGGCTACACCTTC
NA	TRBV28	NA	TRBJ2-1	CASCGDSKIYGGQFF	TGTGCCAGCTGCGGGGACAGTAAGATTTATGGTGGGCAGTTCTTC
NA	TRBV27	NA	TRBJ2-2	CASSFHGELFF	TGTGCCAGCAGTTTTCACGGGGAGCTGTTTTTT
once	TRBV3-1/TRBV3-2	NA	TRBJ2-2	CASSQAGGELFF	TGTGCCAGCAGCCAAGCAGGCGGGGAGCTGTTTTTT
NA	TRBV7-6	NA	TRBJ2-2	CASSYRSQANTGELFF	TGTGCCAGCAGCTACCGTAGTCAGGCGAACACCGGGGAGCTGTTTTTT
NA	TRBV28	TRBD1	TRBJ2-7	CASRAIAPDRVSHEQYF	TGTGCCAGCAGAGCAATCGCACCGGACAGGGTCTCCCACGAGCAGTACTTC
NA	TRBV19	TRBD2	TRBJ2-1	CASRIGTSGLNEQFF	TGTGCCAGTAGGATTGGGACTAGCGGACTCAATGAGCAGTTCTTC
NA	TRBV30	TRBD1	TRBJ2-2	CAWRTGVTGELFF	TGTGCCTGGAGGACAGGGGTCACCGGGGAGCTGTTTTTT
NA	TRBV10-3	NA	TRBJ2-1	CAISAATRFNEQFF	TGTGCCATCAGTGCGGCGACTAGGTTCAATGAGCAGTTCTTC
NA	TRBV7-8	TRBD2	TRBJ2-5	CASSSPNSGVLQETQYF	TGTGCCAGCAGCTCTCCGAATAGCGGGGTTCTACAAGAGACCCAGTACTTC
NA	TRBV19	NA	TRBJ1-5	CASSRRQVHQPQHF	TGTGCCAGTAGCCGTCGACAGGTGCATCAGCCCCAGCATTTT
NA	TRBV5-1	TRBD1	TRBJ1-1	CASSWDRGSEAFF	TGCGCCAGCAGCTGGGACAGGGGTTCTGAAGCTTTCTTT
NA	TRBV10-1	NA	TRBJ2-3	CASRPGYTDTQYF	TGCGCCAGCAGACCGGGGTACACAGATACGCAGTATTTT
NA	TRBV18	TRBD2	TRBJ2-7	CASSRSSGIYEQYF	TGTGCCAGCTCACGAAGTAGCGGGATCTACGAGCAGTACTTC
once	TRBV7-2	NA	TRBJ2-1	CAIKKGGTLNNEQFF	TGTGCCATCAAGAAGGGAGGCACATTAAACAATGAGCAGTTCTTC
NA	TRBV5-4	TRBD2	TRBJ2-2	CASSLASGGTGELFF	TGTGCCAGCAGCTTGGCGAGCGGGGGCACCGGGGAGCTGTTTTTT
NA	TRBV6-1	TRBD2	TRBJ2-1	CASSGGRGALIYNEQFF	TGTGCCAGCAGTGGAGGGCGGGGGGCTCTCATTTACAATGAGCAGTTCTTC
NA	TRBV19	NA	TRBJ1-5	CASCASRSSNQPQHF	TGTGCCAGTTGCGCGTCCAGGTCAAGCAATCAGCCCCAGCATTTT
NA	TRBV5-5	TRBD2	TRBJ2-3	CASSYGLAGVDTQYF	TGTGCCAGCAGCTATGGACTAGCGGGAGTTGATACGCAGTATTTT
NA	TRBV7-9	TRBD1	TRBJ1-1	CASSFPGTANTEAFF	TGTGCCAGCAGCTTTCCCGGGACAGCGAACACTGAAGCTTTCTTT
NA	TRBV28	NA	TRBJ1-2	CASSSPPAGPLYGYTF	TGTGCCAGCAGTTCTCCCCCCGCGGGGCCGTTATATGGCTACACCTTC
NA	TRBV2	NA	TRBJ2-3	CASKAPGLRTDTQYF	TGTGCCAGCAAGGCCCCAGGCCTACGCACAGATACGCAGTATTTT
many	TRBV6-4	NA	TRBJ1-2	CASSDRGTVGGYTF	TGTGCCAGCAGTGACCGGGGTACCGTGGGTGGCTACACCTTC
NA	TRBV5-4	NA	TRBJ1-6	CASSSGLGRANSPLHF	TGTGCCAGCAGCTCGGGTCTTGGCCGAGCGAATTCACCCCTCCACTTT
NA	TRBV9	TRBD1	TRBJ1-1	CASSEGQAGNTEAFF	TGTGCCAGCAGCGAAGGACAGGCAGGGAACACTGAAGCTTTCTTT
NA	TRBV28	NA	TRBJ1-4	CARATGLTNEKLFF	TGTGCCAGAGCAACAGGGTTAACTAATGAAAAACTGTTTTTT
NA	TRBV2	NA	TRBJ2-7	CASSEPATAYEQYF	TGTGCCAGCAGTGAACCCGCGACAGCCTACGAGCAGTACTTC
NA	TRBV18	TRBD1	TRBJ2-1	CASSPGQEYNEQFF	TGTGCCAGCTCACCGGGACAGGAGTACAATGAGCAGTTCTTC
NA	TRBV11-2	NA	TRBJ2-7	CASSPGVPYEQYF	TGTGCCAGCAGTCCAGGGGTCCCCTACGAGCAGTACTTC
NA	TRBV5-4	NA	TRBJ1-1	CASSLRTSGDINTEAFF	TGTGCCAGCAGCTTAAGGACATCAGGGGATATAAACACTGAAGCTTTCTTT
NA	TRBV5-4	TRBD2	TRBJ2-2	CASSFGLAGNTGELFF	TGTGCCAGCAGCTTCGGACTAGCGGGGAACACCGGGGAGCTGTTTTTT
NA	TRBV7-7	NA	TRBJ2-7	CASSPWTGKSSYEQYF	TGTGCCAGCAGCCCTTGGACGGGGAAGAGCTCCTACGAGCAGTACTTC
NA	TRBV6-5	TRBD1	TRBJ1-6	CASRPRGTGRSPLHF	TGTGCCAGCAGACCTCGGGGGACAGGGCGGTCACCCCTCCACTTT
NA	TRBV30	NA	TRBJ2-7	CAWSSDYYEQYF	TGTGCCTGGAGTTCGGACTACTACGAGCAGTACTTC
few	TRBV11-2	TRBD1	TRBJ1-6	CASSLTTGRSSPLHF	TGTGCCAGCAGCCTCACGACAGGGAGAAGTTCACCCCTCCACTTT
NA	TRBV5-1	TRBD1	TRBJ1-2	CASSPQTGDYGYTF	TGCGCCAGCAGCCCCCAGACAGGGGACTATGGCTACACCTTC
NA	TRBV3-1/TRBV3-2	TRBD2	TRBJ2-1	CASSTHPSGSSYNEQFF	TGTGCCAGCAGCACACACCCTAGCGGGAGTTCCTACAATGAGCAGTTCTTC
NA	TRBV5-4	TRBD2	TRBJ2-3	CASSLEWGGRSTDTQYF	TGTGCCAGCAGCTTGGAGTGGGGCGGGAGGAGCACAGATACGCAGTATTTT
NA	TRBV3-1/TRBV3-2	TRBD1	TRBJ1-2	CASKGTGSSGYTF	TGTGCCAGCAAAGGGACAGGTTCAAGTGGCTACACCTTC
NA	TRBV24-1	NA	TRBJ2-1	CATSDPGQVLGGEQFF	TGTGCCACCAGTGATCCAGGACAGGTTCTGGGGGGTGAGCAGTTCTTC